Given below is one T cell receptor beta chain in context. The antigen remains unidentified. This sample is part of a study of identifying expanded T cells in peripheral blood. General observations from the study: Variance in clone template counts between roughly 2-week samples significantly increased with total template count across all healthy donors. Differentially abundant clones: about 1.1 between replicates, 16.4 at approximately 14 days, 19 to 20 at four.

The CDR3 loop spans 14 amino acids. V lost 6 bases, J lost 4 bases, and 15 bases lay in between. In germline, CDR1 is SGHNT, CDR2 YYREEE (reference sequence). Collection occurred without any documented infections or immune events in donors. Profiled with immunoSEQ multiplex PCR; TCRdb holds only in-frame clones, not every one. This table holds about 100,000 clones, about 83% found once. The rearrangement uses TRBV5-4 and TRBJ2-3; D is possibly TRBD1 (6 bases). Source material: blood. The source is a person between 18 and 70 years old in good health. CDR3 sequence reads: CASIPTGRSDTQYF. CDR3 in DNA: TGTGCCAGCATCCCGACAGGACGTTCAGATACGCAGTATTTT. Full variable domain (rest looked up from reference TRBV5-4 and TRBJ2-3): ETGVTQSPTHLIKTRGQQVTLRCSSQSGHNTVSWYQQALGQGPQFIFQYYREEENGRGNFPPRFSGLQFPNYSSELNVNALELDDSALYLCASIPTGRSDTQYFGPGTRLTVL.